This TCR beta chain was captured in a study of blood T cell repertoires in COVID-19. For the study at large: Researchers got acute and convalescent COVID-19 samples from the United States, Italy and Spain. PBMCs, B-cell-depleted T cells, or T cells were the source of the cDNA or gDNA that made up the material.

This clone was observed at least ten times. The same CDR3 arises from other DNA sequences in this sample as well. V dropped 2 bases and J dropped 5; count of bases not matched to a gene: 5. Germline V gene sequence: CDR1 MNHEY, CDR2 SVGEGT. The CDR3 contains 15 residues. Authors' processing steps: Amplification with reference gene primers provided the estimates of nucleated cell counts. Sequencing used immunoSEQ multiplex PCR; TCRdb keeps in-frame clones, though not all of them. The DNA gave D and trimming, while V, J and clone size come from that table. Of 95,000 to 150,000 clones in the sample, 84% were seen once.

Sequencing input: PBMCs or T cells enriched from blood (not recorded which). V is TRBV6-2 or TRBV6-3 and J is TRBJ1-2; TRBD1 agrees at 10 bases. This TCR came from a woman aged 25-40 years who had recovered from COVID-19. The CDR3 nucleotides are TGTGCCAGCAGTTACCCCGGGACAGGGGATTATGGCTACACCTTC. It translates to CASSYPGTGDYGYTF.